One sample yielded the 2 T cell receptor beta chains listed below, sequenced in a study of blood T cell repertoires in COVID-19 (dated by TCRdb to 2019 to 2021). Library generation was performed with the immunoSEQ multiplex PCR assay. Imported from immuneACCESS, the table was reduced by TCRdb to in-frame sequences with V and J called. These copies leave out some clones; in studies compared against another copy, an unresolved V gene accounts for under half, and the cause of the remainder is not known. Recorded for this sample are fewer than 200,000 clones; over 70% of them occurred a single time. Roughly 6% of the sample is held by the ten biggest clonotypes. Material for sequencing was PBMCs or T cells enriched from blood (not recorded which). The receptors were sampled from a woman in her forties with acute COVID-19.

There are a few counts of this clone. CDR3 DNA sequence: TGTGCCAGCAGTGTAGGGCTAGCCGGTACCGGGGAGCTGTTTTTT. Translated: CASSVGLAGTGELFF. The rearrangement links TRBV2 to TRBJ2-2; D might be TRBD2 (5 bases). The germline gives CDR1 SNHLY, CDR2 FYNNEI. The CDR3 runs to 15 residues. V lost 4 bases and J lost 5, with 14 bases in between.

This clone occurred a few times. The chain combines TRBV5-1 with TRBJ2-2; 9 nucleotides agree with TRBD1. With 4 bases clipped from V and 4 bases from J, the junction kept 8 bases outside the gene matches. Germline CDR1 is SGHRS and CDR2 is YFSETQ. The CDR3 consists of 16 residues. CDR3 DNA: TGCGCCAGCAGCCACCAGGGACAGGGAACCACCGGGGAGCTGTTTTTT. This encodes CASSHQGQGTTGELFF.